Sequencing of this T cell receptor (beta chain) was carried out in a study of T cell responses to AZD1222 COVID-19 vaccine. Study-wide context: Timing groups of about 4 and about 12 weeks for second doses were pooled.

Trimming removed 5 bases from V and 0 bases from J, with 13 bases in between. Germline loops: CDR1 SGHVS, CDR2 FQNEAQ. CDR3 length: 15 amino acids. The data were produced by immunoSEQ multiplex PCR, yet TCRdb's version contains in-frame clones alone and is incomplete. The table includes 150,000 to 200,000 clones, 90% to 95% detected once. This clonotype was sampled from an adult in good health. J is TRBJ1-1 and V is TRBV7-8; no firm D call. Source: peripheral blood, taken on day 0 of AZD1222 vaccination. CDR3 bases: TGTGCCAGCAGCGCTCTGAGAAGCATGAACACTGAAGCTTTCTTT. Its translation is CASSALRSMNTEAFF.